This T cell receptor (beta chain) was recovered during a study of vaccination and CD4 T cells after COVID-19. The CDR3 runs 15 residues. V was trimmed by 8 bases and J by 2 bases, leaving 16 bases between them. From germline, CDR1 is MNHEY and CDR2 SVGEGT. Treatment of the sample: roughly 10-day PBMC culture with coronavirus spike peptide pools or control peptides (ViraFEST assay). ViraFEST relied on peptide pools to expand antigen-specific T cells; the TCRs were sequenced afterward. Fresh replacement IL-2 medium substituted for half the medium on days 3 and 7. Points on this clonotype: Its antigen is undetermined.

With the Oncomine TCR Beta short-read assay, DNA from cultured CD4+ T cells was sequenced. TCRdb analysed the PCR reads with MiXCR anew, one entry per CDR3 protein. The sample lists roughly 20,000 distinct CDR3 sequences, 70% seen once, with 5.5% to 7% in the top ten. What was sequenced was CD4+ T cells from blood, cultured in vitro. This rearrangement joins TRBV6-2 or TRBV6-3 to TRBJ1-5, with TRBD1 as a possible D gene (6 bases). This clonotype originated in a human donor who had recovered from COVID-19. The CDR3 sequence: CASGFVQGRNQPQHF. The CDR3 coding sequence is TGTGCCAGCGGCTTCGTACAGGGACGCAATCAGCCCCAGCATTTT.